This T cell receptor beta chain was sequenced for a study of tumor-infiltrating lymphocytes in primary liver carcinoma. Study summary: Samples gave roughly 3.5 to 8 million productive TCRbeta reads, similar across tissue types.

CDR1 MNHNS and CDR2 SASEGT come from the germline V gene. The CDR3 is made up of 16 amino acids. The V and J ends lost 7 bases and 5 bases, in that order; junction bases with no gene match: 11. Priming with a constant-region primer yielded TCR beta cDNA from approximately 500 ng total RNA. Employing slightly modified ARM-PCR, three nested multiplex PCR rounds were run, and these gave rise to the TCR beta libraries. With TRBV1-TRBV30 forward primers and a C-beta reverse primer, the first two PCR rounds were run for approximately 10 cycles each. Each CDR3 protein is one row after TCRdb ran MiXCR on the multiplex PCR reads. This repertoire shows around 71,000 distinct CDR3 sequences, 71% found once; its top ten account for about an eighth. Study outcomes and limitations: Among the pair types, tumor region pairs showed more overlap than tumor-adjacent and tumor-blood pairs.

Without any cell sorting, about 20-32 mg of bulk tissue yielded co-extracted RNA and DNA. As to this clonotype: Its antigen is unidentified.

This clonotype was obtained from a woman aged 55-70 years with primary liver carcinoma and hepatitis B virus infection. This sequence joins TRBV6-1 and TRBJ2-1; TRBD2 matches at 10 bases. Sequences were obtained from liver tumor tissue from sampling region 4. As for subset: tumor region T4, right-lateral pole. CDR3 region: CASTLGSGTSDNEQFF. The CDR3 DNA is TGTGCCAGCACACTCGGGAGCGGGACTAGCGACAATGAGCAGTTCTTC.